A selection of T cell receptor beta chains follows, all from one sample in a study of CD4+ T cells in melanoma. Libraries were prepared by immunoSEQ multiplex PCR; TCRdb keeps only in-frame clonotypes and omits some of them. The table includes over 3,000 clones, more than 50% detected once. The sequencing input was cells from a culture (not recorded whether cultured in vitro). These receptors were collected from a human donor with melanoma. CDR3s include the opening cysteine and the closing phenylalanine or tryptophan. D genes are given only for firm matches. Rows may omit the clone size; those that give it use once, few, many or a size class.

size	J	V	D	CDR3	DNA
-	TRBJ1-1	TRBV14	-	CASSQEGGTAFQAFF	TGTGCCAGCAGCCAAGAAGGGGGGACCGCGTTCCAAGCTTTCTTT
-	TRBJ2-7	TRBV11-2	TRBD1	CASSFRDRGYEQYF	TGTGCCAGCAGCTTCCGGGACAGGGGCTACGAGCAGTACTTC
-	TRBJ2-7	TRBV5-4	TRBD1	CASSLEDRASYEQYF	TGTGCCAGCAGCTTGGAGGACAGGGCGTCCTACGAGCAGTACTTC
few	TRBJ1-2	TRBV10-3	-	CAISESPGSYGYTF	TGTGCCATCAGTGAGTCACCAGGGTCATATGGCTACACCTTC
medium-sized	TRBJ1-5	TRBV7-7	-	CASSPGPLSNQPQHF	TGTGCTAGCAGCCCAGGACCTCTTAGCAATCAGCCCCAGCATTTT
-	TRBJ1-2	TRBV11-2	TRBD1	CASSLISGGDGYTF	TGTGCCAGCAGCTTAATATCAGGGGGCGATGGCTACACCTTC
-	TRBJ1-1	TRBV4-1	-	CASSQDYQNTEAFF	TGCGCCAGCAGCCAAGACTATCAGAACACTGAAGCTTTCTTT
-	TRBJ2-1	TRBV2	-	CASRTWTVRSYNEQFF	TGTGCCAGCAGGACCTGGACAGTTCGCTCCTACAATGAGCAGTTCTTC
few	TRBJ1-2	TRBV10-3	-	CAILEQGEGGYTF	TGTGCCATCCTCGAGCAGGGTGAAGGTGGCTACACCTTC
once	TRBJ2-7	TRBV4-1	TRBD1	CASSLGTDFSYEQYF	TGCGCCAGCAGCCTCGGGACAGACTTCTCCTACGAGCAGTACTTC
-	TRBJ1-5	TRBV19	-	CASSINGRINQPQHF	TGTGCCAGTAGTATTAATGGCAGAATAAATCAGCCCCAGCATTTT
once	TRBJ2-5	TRBV9	-	CASGETQYF	TGTGCCAGCGGGGAGACCCAGTACTTC
-	TRBJ1-1	TRBV5-8	-	CASSLVQRGTEAFF	TGTGCCAGCAGCTTGGTCCAGCGAGGAACTGAAGCTTTCTTT
-	TRBJ1-1	TRBV19	-	CASREVGLRLGTEAFF	TGTGCCAGTAGGGAAGTAGGGTTAAGATTGGGTACTGAAGCTTTCTTT
once	TRBJ1-1	TRBV9	TRBD1	CASSFRDRGMNTEAFF	TGTGCCAGCAGCTTCCGGGACAGAGGAATGAACACTGAAGCTTTCTTT
-	TRBJ1-1	TRBV6-5	-	CASSLTQVNTEAFF	TGTGCCAGCAGCTTAACCCAGGTGAACACTGAAGCTTTCTTT
-	TRBJ1-1	TRBV6-5	TRBD1	CASKLRTGRGTEAFF	TGTGCCAGCAAACTCAGGACAGGACGGGGCACTGAAGCTTTCTTT
-	TRBJ1-3	TRBV6-1	-	CASSVTYQASGNTIYF	TGTGCCAGCAGTGTGACATATCAAGCCTCTGGAAACACCATATATTTT
few	TRBJ2-4	TRBV6-5	-	CASSYSGRGNIQYF	TGTGCCAGCAGTTACTCGGGGCGAGGAAACATTCAGTACTTC
-	TRBJ1-2	TRBV30	-	CAWSVHMDNYGYTF	TGTGCCTGGAGTGTACACATGGATAACTATGGCTACACCTTC
-	TRBJ2-3	TRBV13	-	CASEARGRNTDTQYF	TGTGCCAGCGAGGCGAGGGGAAGGAACACAGATACGCAGTATTTT
large	TRBJ1-2	TRBV25-1	TRBD1	CASSEYGTGDGYTF	TGTGCCAGCAGTGAATATGGGACAGGTGATGGCTACACCTTC
large	TRBJ2-7	TRBV25-1	-	CASSEYYAERLNEQYF	TGTGCCAGCAGTGAATATTACGCAGAACGCCTGAACGAGCAGTACTTC
few	TRBJ1-4	TRBV19	-	CASSKGLTNEKLFF	TGTGCCAGTAGTAAGGGTCTTACTAATGAAAAACTGTTTTTT
-	TRBJ1-2	TRBV30	-	CAWSGEGIAYGYTF	TGTGCCTGGAGTGGAGAGGGGATAGCCTATGGCTACACCTTC
medium-sized	TRBJ2-3	TRBV2	-	CASSSGTDTQYF	TGTGCCAGCAGTTCAGGGACAGATACGCAGTATTTT
few	TRBJ1-6	TRBV19	-	CASSISGARVVPSPLHF	TGTGCCAGTAGTATATCGGGTGCACGTGTCGTCCCTTCACCCCTCCACTTT
-	TRBJ2-3	TRBV30	TRBD1	CAWSSDRADTQYF	TGTGCCTGGAGTTCGGACAGGGCAGATACGCAGTATTTT
-	TRBJ2-7	TRBV29-1	TRBD1	CSGGGAGGNEQYF	TGCAGCGGCGGAGGGGCAGGGGGCAACGAGCAGTACTTC
-	TRBJ2-3	TRBV7-9	-	CASSLAGAGVDTQYF	TGTGCCAGCAGCTTAGCAGGGGCAGGGGTTGATACGCAGTATTTT
few	TRBJ2-7	TRBV6-5	-	CASSYSRTEQYF	TGTGCCAGCAGTTACTCAAGGACGGAGCAGTACTTC
-	TRBJ1-4	TRBV6-4	TRBD1	CAIPSDRDEKLFF	TGTGCCATCCCCTCGGACAGGGACGAAAAACTGTTTTTT
few	TRBJ2-5	TRBV28	-	CASSNRGGAETQYF	TGTGCCAGCAGCAACCGAGGGGGAGCGGAGACCCAGTACTTC
once	TRBJ2-7	TRBV30	-	CAWKEGAYEQYF	TGTGCCTGGAAGGAAGGAGCCTACGAGCAGTACTTC
few	TRBJ2-3	TRBV5-1	TRBD2	CASSFDTGTSGAGADTQYF	TGCGCCAGCAGCTTCGATACCGGGACTAGCGGGGCGGGCGCAGATACGCAGTATTTT
-	TRBJ2-2	TRBV10-3	TRBD1	CAISTPSGQGVGELFF	TGTGCCATCAGTACCCCCTCGGGACAGGGGGTCGGGGAGCTGTTTTTT
-	TRBJ1-2	TRBV7-2	TRBD1	CASSLRTGVDGYTF	TGTGCCAGCAGCCTCAGGACAGGGGTGGATGGCTACACCTTC
few	TRBJ2-7	TRBV7-9	TRBD2	CASSGGTTSYEQYF	TGTGCCAGCAGCGGCGGGACTACGTCCTACGAGCAGTACTTC
-	TRBJ1-1	TRBV7-9	-	CASLLTGANTEAFF	TGTGCCAGCCTACTCACGGGGGCCAACACTGAAGCTTTCTTT
-	TRBJ2-7	TRBV27	-	CASSPGPILYEQYF	TGTGCCAGCAGTCCCGGGCCCATACTCTACGAGCAGTACTTC
-	TRBJ1-2	TRBV7-8	-	CASSLSTTAYGYTF	TGTGCCAGCAGCTTGTCGACAACGGCCTATGGCTACACCTTC
-	TRBJ2-6	TRBV6-4	-	CASSEQGNPGANVLTF	TGTGCCAGCAGTGAGCAGGGAAACCCTGGGGCCAACGTCCTGACTTTC
few	TRBJ2-3	TRBV18	-	CASSPEGGETDTQYF	TGTGCCAGCTCACCCGAGGGGGGGGAGACAGATACGCAGTATTTT
medium-sized	TRBJ1-6	TRBV7-3	-	CASSLTTGKNSPLHF	TGTGCCAGCAGCTTAACGACAGGAAAAAATTCACCCCTCCACTTT
-	TRBJ2-3	TRBV5-8	-	CASSFTGPPWGSGTQYF	TGTGCCAGCAGCTTCACCGGTCCCCCCTGGGGGTCAGGTACGCAGTATTTT
-	TRBJ1-3	TRBV30	-	CAWTDGPSGNTIYF	TGTGCCTGGACAGACGGACCCTCTGGAAACACCATATATTTT
-	TRBJ2-7	TRBV14	-	CASSHGYEQYF	TGTGCCAGCAGCCATGGGTACGAGCAGTACTTC
-	TRBJ2-1	TRBV6-5	-	CASALIRAVNEQFF	TGTGCCAGCGCCCTCATTCGGGCAGTCAATGAGCAGTTCTTC